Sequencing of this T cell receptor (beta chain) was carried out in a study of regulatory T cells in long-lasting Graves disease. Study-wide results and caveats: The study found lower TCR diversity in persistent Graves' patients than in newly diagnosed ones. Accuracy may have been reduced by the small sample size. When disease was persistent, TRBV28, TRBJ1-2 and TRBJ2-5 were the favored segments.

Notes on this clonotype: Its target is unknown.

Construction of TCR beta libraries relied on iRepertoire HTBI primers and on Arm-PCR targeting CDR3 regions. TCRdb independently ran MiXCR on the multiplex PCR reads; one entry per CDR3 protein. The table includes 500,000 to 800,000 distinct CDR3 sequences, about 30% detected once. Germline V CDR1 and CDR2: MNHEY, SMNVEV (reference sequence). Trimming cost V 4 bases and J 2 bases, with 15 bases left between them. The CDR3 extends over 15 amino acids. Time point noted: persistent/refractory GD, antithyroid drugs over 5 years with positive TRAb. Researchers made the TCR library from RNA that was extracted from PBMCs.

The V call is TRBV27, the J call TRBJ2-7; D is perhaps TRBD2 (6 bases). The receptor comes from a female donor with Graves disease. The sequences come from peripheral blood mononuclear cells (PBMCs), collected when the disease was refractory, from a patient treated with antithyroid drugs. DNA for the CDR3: TGTGCCAGCAGTTCCCCCCCCGCGGGGACCTACGAGCAGTACTTC. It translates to CASSSPPAGTYEQYF.